Given below is one TCR beta chain in context. Its antigen remains unknown. There are 14 residues in the CDR3. Germline V gene lookup returns CDR1 MNHEY and CDR2 SMNVEV (reference sequence). Between the trimmed V and J ends, which lost 3 bases and 0 bases, there was a span of 7 bases. This specimen belongs to a study of cytomegalovirus exposure and HLA in healthy donors. This PCR relied on a set of 60 Vbeta primers and 13 Jbeta primers. The table came from immunoSEQ multiplex PCR; TCRdb's copy has only in-frame clones and leaves some out. The table records 80,000 or so clones, 63% of them present only once. Study results and limitations: TCR beta chain V- and J-gene trimming was linked, in a later analysis, to a missense variant in DCLRE1C. Association with HLA alleles at 0.05 false discovery rate was found for 15,000 to 20,000 TCR beta sequences in a later analysis. Earlier analysis looked at TCR beta V segments, and most were productive about 90% or about 30% of the time. The study reported that TCR beta sequences accurately predicted HLA-A and HLA-B alleles in most subjects.

The TCR was taken from a man younger than 40 in good health and CMV-seropositive. Material: PBMCs. This chain connects TRBV27 to TRBJ2-3, with D possibly being TRBD2 (5 bases). Here the CDR3 reads CASSFRGSTDTQYF. The DNA of the CDR3 is TGTGCCAGCAGTTTCCGCGGGAGCACAGATACGCAGTATTTT.